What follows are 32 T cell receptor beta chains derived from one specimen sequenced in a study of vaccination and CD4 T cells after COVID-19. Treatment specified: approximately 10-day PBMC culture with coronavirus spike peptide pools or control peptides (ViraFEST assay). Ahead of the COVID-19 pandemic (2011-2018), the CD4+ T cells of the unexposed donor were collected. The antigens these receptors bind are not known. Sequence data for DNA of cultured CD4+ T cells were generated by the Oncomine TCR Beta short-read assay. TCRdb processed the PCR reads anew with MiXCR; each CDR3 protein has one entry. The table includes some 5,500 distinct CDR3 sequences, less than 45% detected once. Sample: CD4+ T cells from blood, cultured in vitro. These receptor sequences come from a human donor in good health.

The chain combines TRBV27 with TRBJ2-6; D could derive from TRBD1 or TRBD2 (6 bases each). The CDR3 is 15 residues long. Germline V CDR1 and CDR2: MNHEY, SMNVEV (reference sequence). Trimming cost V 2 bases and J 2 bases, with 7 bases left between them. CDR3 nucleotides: TGTGCCAGCAGTTTAAGGGGGGCTGGGGCCAACGTCCTGACTTTC. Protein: CASSLRGAGANVLTF.

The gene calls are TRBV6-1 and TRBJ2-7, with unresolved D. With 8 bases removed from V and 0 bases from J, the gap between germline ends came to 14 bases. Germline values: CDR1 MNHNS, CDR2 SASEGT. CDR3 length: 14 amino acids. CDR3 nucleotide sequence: TGTGCCAGCGGACGACGGGCGGACTCCTACGAGCAGTACTTC. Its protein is CASGRRADSYEQYF.

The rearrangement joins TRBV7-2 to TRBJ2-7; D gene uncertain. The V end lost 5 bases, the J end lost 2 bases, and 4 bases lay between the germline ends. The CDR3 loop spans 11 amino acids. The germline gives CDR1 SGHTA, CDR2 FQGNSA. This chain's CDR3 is CASSATYEQYF. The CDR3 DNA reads TGTGCCAGCAGCGCGACCTACGAGCAGTACTTC. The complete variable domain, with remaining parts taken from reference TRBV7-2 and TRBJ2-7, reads GAGVSQSPSNKVTEKGKDVELRCDPISGHTALYWYRQSLGQGLEFLIYFQGNSAPDKSGLPSDRFSAERTGGSVSTLTIQRTQQEDSAVYLCASSATYEQYFGPGTRLTVT.

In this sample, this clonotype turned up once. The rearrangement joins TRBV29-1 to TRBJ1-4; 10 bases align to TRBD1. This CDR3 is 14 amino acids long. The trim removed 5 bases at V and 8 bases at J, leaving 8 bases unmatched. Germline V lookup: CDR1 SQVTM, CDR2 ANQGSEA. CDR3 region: CSVSRDRGGEKLFF. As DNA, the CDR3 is TGCAGCGTTTCTAGGGACAGGGGAGGGGAAAAACTGTTTTTT. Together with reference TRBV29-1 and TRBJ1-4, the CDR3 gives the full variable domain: SAVISQKPSRDICQRGTSLTIQCQVDSQVTMMFWYRQQPGQSLTLIATANQGSEATYESGFVIDKFPISRPNLTFSTLTVSNMSPEDSSIYLCSVSRDRGGEKLFFGSGTQLSVL.

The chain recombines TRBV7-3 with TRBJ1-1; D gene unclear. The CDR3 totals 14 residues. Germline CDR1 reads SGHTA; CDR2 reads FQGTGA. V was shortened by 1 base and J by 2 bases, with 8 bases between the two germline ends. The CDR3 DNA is TGTGCCAGCAGCTTAAGGCCTACCAACACTGAAGCTTTCTTT. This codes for CASSLRPTNTEAFF. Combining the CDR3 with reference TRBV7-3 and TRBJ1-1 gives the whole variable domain GAGVSQTPSNKVTEKGKYVELRCDPISGHTALYWYRQSLGQGPEFLIYFQGTGAADDSGLPNDRFFAVRPEGSVSTLKIQRTERGDSAVYLCASSLRPTNTEAFFGQGTRLTVV.

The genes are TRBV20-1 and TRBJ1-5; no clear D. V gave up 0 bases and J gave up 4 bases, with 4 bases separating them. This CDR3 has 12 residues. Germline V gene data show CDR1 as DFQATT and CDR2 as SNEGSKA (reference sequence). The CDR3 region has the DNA TGCAGTGCTAGAGATCGAAATCAGCCCCAGCATTTT. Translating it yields CSARDRNQPQHF.

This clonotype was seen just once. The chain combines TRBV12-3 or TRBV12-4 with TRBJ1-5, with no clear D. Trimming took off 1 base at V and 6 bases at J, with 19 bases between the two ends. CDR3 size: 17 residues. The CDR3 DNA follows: TGTGCCAGCAGTTTAGTCAGCGTTTTAGAACAGACTCAGCCCCAGCATTTT. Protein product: CASSLVSVLEQTQPQHF.

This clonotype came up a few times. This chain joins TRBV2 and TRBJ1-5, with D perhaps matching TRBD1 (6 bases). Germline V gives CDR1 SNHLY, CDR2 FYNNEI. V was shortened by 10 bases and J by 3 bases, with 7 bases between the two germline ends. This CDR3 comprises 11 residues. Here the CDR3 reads CATGANQPQHF. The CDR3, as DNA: TGTGCCACAGGGGCCAATCAGCCCCAGCATTTT.

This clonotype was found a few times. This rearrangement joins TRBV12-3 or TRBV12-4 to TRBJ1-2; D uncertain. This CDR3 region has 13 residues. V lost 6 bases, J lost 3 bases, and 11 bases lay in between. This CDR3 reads CASSPIRDYGYTF. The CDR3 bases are TGTGCCAGCAGCCCTATACGGGACTATGGCTACACCTTC.

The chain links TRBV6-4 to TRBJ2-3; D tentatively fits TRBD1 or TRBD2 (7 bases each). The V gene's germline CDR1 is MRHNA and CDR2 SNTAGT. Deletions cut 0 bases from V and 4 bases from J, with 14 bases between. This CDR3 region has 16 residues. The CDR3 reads CASSDSGQGGSDTQYF. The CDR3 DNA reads TGTGCCAGCAGTGACTCGGGGCAGGGGGGGTCAGATACGCAGTATTTT.

The CDR3 bases are TGCAGTGGCGGGGGACGCTATGGCTACACCTTC. Protein product: CSGGGRYGYTF. The J gene is TRBJ1-2, the V gene TRBV20-1; D possibly corresponds to TRBD1 (5 bases). Trimming pared 7 bases from V and 4 bases from J, leaving 10 bases between. This CDR3 is 11 amino acids long. From germline, CDR1 is DFQATT and CDR2 SNEGSKA (reference sequence).

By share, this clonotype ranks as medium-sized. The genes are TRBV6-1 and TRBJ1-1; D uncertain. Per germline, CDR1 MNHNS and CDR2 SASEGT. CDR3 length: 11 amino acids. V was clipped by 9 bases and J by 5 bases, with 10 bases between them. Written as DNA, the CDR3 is TGTGCCAGTGCCCGGTGGACTGAAGCTTTCTTT. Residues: CASARWTEAFF.

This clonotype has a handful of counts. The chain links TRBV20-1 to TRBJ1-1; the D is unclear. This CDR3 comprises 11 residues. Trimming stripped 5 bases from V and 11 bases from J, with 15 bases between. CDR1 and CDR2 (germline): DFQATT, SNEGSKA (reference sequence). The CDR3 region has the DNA TGCAGTGCTCATACCGGATGGGTGGCTTTCTTT. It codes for CSAHTGWVAFF.

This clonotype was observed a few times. The CDR3 DNA reads as TGTGCCAGCAGTGACTCAGCAGAGCCCAATCAGCCCCAGCATTTT. The encoded protein is CASSDSAEPNQPQHF. The chain links TRBV6-4 to TRBJ1-5; the D is unclear. The CDR3 length is 15 residues. The germline V and J ends were trimmed by 0 bases and 3 bases, with 9 bases remaining between them. The V gene's germline CDR1 is MRHNA and CDR2 SNTAGT.

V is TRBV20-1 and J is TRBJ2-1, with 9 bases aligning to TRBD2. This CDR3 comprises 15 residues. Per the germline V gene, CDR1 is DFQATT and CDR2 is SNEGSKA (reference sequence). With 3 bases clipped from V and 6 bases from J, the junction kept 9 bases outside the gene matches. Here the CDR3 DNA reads TGCAGTGCTAGGAGGGGACGTAGCGGGGGCAATGAGCAGTTCTTC. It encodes CSARRGRSGGNEQFF.

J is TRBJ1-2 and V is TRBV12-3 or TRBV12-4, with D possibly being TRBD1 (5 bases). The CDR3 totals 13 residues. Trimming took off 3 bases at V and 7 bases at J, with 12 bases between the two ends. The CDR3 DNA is TGTGCCAGCAGTTTGTTGCAGGGTAGTGGCTACACCTTC. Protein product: CASSLLQGSGYTF.

DNA for the CDR3: TGTGCCATCAGTGAGGCGGGGATTTCGGGCTACACCTTC. Amino acids: CAISEAGISGYTF. This chain links TRBV10-3 with TRBJ1-2, with D uncertain. The V gene's germline CDR1 is ENHRY and CDR2 SYGVKD. Trimming removed 2 bases from V and 8 bases from J, with 12 bases in between. The CDR3 is 13 amino acids.

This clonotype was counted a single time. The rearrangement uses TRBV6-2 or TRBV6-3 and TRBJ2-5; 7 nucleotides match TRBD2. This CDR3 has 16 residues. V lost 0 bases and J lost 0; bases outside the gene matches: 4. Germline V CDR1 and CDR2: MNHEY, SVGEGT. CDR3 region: CASSYSSGEHQETQYF. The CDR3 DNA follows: TGTGCCAGCAGTTACTCGAGCGGGGAGCACCAAGAGACCCAGTACTTC.

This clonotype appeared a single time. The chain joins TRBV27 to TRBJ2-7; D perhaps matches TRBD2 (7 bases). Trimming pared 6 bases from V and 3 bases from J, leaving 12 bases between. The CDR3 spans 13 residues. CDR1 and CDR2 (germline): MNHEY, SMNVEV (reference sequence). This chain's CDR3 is CASSGGQFYEQYF. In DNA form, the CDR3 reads TGTGCCAGCAGCGGGGGGCAGTTCTACGAGCAGTACTTC.

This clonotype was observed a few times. CDR3 nucleotide sequence: TGCGCCAGCCTGAGGGGACAGGGAGGAAGCACTGAAGCTTTCTTT. It encodes CASLRGQGGSTEAFF. J is TRBJ1-1 and V is TRBV10-2, with 9 positions matching TRBD1. The V and J ends lost 8 bases and 4 bases, in that order; junction bases with no gene match: 11. Germline V gene lookup returns CDR1 WSHSY and CDR2 SAAADI. This CDR3 contains 15 residues.

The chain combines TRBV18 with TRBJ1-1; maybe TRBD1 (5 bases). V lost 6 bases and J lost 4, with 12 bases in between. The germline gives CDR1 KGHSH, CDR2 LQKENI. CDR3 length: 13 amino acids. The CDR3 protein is CASSRQRSTEAFF. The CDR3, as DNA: TGTGCCAGCTCCCGACAGAGGAGCACTGAAGCTTTCTTT.

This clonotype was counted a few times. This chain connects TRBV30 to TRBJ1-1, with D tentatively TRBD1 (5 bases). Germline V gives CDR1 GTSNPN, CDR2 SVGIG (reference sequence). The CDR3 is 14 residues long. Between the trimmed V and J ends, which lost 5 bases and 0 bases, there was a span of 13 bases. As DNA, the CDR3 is TGTGCCTGGCTACAGGTTCCCATGAACACTGAAGCTTTCTTT. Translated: CAWLQVPMNTEAFF. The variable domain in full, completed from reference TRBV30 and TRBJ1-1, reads SQTIHQWPATLVQPVGSPLSLECTVEGTSNPNLYWYRQAAGRGLQLLFYSVGIGQISSEVPQNLSASRPQDRQFILSSKKLLLSDSGFYLCAWLQVPMNTEAFFGQGTRLTVV.

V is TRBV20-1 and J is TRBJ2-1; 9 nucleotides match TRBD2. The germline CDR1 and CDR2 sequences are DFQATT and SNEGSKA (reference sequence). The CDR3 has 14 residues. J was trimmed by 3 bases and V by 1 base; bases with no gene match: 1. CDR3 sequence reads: CSARGTSDYNEQFF. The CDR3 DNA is TGCAGTGCTAGAGGGACTAGCGACTACAATGAGCAGTTCTTC.

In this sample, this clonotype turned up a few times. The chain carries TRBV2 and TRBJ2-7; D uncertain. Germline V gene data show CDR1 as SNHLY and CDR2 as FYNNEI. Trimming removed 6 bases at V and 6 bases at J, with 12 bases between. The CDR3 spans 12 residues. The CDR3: CASSDSLGEQYF. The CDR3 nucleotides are TGTGCCAGCAGCGACTCTCTGGGCGAGCAGTACTTC. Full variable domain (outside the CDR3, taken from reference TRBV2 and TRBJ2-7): EPEVTQTPSHQVTQMGQEVILRCVPISNHLYFYWYRQILGQKVEFLVSFYNNEISEKSEIFDDQFSVERPDGSNFTLKIRSTKLEDSAMYFCASSDSLGEQYFGPGTRLTVT.

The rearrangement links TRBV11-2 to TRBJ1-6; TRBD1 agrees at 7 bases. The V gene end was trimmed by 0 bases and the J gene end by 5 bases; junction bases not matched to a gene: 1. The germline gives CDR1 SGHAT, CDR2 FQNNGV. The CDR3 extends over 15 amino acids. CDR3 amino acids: CASSLEQGNNSPLHF. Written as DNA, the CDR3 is TGTGCCAGCAGCTTAGAACAGGGGAATAATTCACCCCTCCACTTT.

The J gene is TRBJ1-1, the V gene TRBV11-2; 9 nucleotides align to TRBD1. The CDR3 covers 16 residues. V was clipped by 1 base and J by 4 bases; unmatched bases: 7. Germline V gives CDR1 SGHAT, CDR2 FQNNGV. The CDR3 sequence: CASSLVDGTGSTEAFF. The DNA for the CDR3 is TGTGCCAGCAGCTTAGTAGACGGGACAGGGAGCACTGAAGCTTTCTTT.

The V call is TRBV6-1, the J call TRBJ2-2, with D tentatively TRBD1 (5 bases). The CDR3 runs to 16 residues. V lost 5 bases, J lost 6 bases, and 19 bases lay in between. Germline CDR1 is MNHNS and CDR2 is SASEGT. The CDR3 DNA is TGTGCCAGCAGTCTATTCAAGGGGCCCGTCGCCGGGGAGCTGTTTTTT. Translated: CASSLFKGPVAGELFF.

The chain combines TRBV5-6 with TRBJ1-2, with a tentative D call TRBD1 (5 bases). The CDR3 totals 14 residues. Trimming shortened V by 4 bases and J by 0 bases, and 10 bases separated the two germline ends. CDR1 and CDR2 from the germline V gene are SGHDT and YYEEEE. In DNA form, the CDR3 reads TGTGCCAGCAGCGGGGCAGGAGCTAACTATGGCTACACCTTC. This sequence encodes CASSGAGANYGYTF.

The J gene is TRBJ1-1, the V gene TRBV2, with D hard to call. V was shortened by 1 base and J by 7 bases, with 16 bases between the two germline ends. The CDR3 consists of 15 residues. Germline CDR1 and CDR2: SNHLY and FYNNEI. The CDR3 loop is CASSEGAGIGLEAFF. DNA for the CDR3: TGTGCCAGCAGTGAAGGTGCCGGGATCGGACTTGAAGCTTTCTTT.

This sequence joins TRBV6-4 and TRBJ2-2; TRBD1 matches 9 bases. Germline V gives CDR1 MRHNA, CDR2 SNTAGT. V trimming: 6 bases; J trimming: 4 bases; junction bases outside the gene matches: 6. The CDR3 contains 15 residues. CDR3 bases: TGTGCCAGCAGCGCCGGGACAGGGCGCACCGGGGAGCTGTTTTTT. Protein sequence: CASSAGTGRTGELFF.

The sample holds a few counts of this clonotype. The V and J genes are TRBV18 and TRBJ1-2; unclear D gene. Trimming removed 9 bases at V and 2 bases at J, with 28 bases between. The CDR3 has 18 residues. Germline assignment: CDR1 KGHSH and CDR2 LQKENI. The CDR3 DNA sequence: TGTGCCAGTTCCCCACGGTCGCCGCACAGCGGTGACAACTATGGCTACACCTTC. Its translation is CASSPRSPHSGDNYGYTF.

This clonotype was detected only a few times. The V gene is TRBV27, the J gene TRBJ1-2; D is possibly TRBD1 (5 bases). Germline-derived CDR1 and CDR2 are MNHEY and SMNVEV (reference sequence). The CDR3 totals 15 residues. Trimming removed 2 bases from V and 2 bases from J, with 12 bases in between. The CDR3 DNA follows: TGTGCCAGCAGTTTAGGCGTGGGGCCGAACTATGGCTACACCTTC. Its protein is CASSLGVGPNYGYTF.